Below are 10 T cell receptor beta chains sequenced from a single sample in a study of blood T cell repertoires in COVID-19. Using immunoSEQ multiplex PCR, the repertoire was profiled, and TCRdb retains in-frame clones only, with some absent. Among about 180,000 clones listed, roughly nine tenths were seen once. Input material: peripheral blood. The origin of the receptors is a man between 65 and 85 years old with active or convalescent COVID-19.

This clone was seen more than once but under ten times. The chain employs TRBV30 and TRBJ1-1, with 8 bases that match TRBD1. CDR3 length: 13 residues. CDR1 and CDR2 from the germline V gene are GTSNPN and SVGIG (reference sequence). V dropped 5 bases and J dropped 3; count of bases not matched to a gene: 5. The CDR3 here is CAWALDRDTEAFF. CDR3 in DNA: TGTGCCTGGGCGTTGGACAGGGACACTGAAGCTTTCTTT.

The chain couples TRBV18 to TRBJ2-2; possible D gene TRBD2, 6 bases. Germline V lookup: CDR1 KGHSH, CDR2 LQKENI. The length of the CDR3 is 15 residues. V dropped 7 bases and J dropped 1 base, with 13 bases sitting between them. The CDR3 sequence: CASYLMEGNTGELFF. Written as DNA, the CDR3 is TGTGCCAGCTATCTAATGGAGGGGAACACCGGGGAGCTGTTTTTT. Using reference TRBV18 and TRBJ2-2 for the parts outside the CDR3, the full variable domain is NAGVMQNPRHLVRRRGQEARLRCSPMKGHSHVYWYRQLPEEGLKFMVYLQKENIIDESGMPKERFSAEFPKEGPSILRIQQVVRGDSAAYFCASYLMEGNTGELFFGEGSRLTVL.

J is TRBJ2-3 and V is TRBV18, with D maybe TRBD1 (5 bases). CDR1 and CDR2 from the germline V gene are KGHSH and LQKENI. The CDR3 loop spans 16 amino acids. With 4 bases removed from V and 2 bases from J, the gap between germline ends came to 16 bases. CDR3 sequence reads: CASSQDTFSTTDTQYF. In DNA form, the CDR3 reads TGTGCCAGCTCACAGGACACCTTTTCTACCACAGATACGCAGTATTTT.

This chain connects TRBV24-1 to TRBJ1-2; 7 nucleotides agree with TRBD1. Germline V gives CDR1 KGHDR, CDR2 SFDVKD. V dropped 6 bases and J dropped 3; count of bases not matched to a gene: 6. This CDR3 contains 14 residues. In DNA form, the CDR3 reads TGTGCCACCAGTCCAGACAGGGATGACTATGGCTACACCTTC. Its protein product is CATSPDRDDYGYTF.

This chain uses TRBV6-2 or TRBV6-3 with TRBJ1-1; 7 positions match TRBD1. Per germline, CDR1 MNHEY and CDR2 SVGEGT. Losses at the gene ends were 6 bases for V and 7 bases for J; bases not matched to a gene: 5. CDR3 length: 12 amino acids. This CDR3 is CASSRGQIEAFF. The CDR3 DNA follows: TGTGCCAGCAGCCGGGGACAGATTGAAGCTTTCTTT.

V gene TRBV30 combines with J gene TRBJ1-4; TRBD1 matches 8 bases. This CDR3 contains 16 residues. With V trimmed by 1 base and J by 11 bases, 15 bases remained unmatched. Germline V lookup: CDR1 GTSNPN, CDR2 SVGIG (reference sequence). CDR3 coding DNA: TGTGCCTGGAGTGCTTCAGGGACAGGCCCACTGAAGAAACTGTTTTTT. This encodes CAWSASGTGPLKKLFF.

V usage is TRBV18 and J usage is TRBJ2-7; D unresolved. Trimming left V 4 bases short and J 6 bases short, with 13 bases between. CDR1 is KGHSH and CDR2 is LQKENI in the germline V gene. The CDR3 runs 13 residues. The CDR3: CASSQARGSEQYF. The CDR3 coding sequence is TGTGCCAGCTCACAGGCACGAGGTTCCGAGCAGTACTTC.

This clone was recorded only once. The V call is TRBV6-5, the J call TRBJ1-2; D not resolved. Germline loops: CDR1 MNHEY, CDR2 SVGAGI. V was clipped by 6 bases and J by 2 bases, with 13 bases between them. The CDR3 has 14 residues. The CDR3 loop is CASRAYEVNYGYTF. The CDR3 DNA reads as TGTGCCAGCAGGGCCTATGAGGTAAACTATGGCTACACCTTC.

The CDR3 DNA reads TGCGCCAGCAGCTCAGGGGCCGGAACTAATGAAAAACTGTTTTTT. This encodes CASSSGAGTNEKLFF. The chain is built from TRBV5-1 and TRBJ1-4; possibly TRBD1 for D (6 bases). The germline V gene has CDR1 SGHRS and CDR2 YFSETQ. The CDR3 sequence is 15 residues long. V lost 3 bases, J lost 1 base, and 10 bases lay in between.

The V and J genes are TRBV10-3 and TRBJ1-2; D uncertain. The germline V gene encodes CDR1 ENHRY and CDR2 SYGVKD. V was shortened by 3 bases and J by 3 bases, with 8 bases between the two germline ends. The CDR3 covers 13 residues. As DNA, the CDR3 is TGTGCCATCAGTGACGCAGAGGACTATGGCTACACCTTC. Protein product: CAISDAEDYGYTF.